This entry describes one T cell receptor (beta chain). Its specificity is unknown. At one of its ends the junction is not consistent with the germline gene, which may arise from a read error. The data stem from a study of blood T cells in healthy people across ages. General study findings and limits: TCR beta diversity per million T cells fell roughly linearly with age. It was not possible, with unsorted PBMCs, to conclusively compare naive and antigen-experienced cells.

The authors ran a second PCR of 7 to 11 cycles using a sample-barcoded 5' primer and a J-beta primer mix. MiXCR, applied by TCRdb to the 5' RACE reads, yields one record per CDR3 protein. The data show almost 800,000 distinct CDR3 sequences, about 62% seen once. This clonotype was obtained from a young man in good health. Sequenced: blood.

This CDR3 reads CASSQGRRRETQCF. CDR3 nucleotide sequence: TGCGCCAGCAGCCAAGGGAGGCGGAGAGAGACCCAGTGCTTC. The rearrangement joins TRBV4-1 to TRBJ2-7, with D perhaps TRBD2 (5 bases). Germline V gene data show CDR1 as MGHRA and CDR2 as YSYEKL. The CDR3 runs 14 residues.